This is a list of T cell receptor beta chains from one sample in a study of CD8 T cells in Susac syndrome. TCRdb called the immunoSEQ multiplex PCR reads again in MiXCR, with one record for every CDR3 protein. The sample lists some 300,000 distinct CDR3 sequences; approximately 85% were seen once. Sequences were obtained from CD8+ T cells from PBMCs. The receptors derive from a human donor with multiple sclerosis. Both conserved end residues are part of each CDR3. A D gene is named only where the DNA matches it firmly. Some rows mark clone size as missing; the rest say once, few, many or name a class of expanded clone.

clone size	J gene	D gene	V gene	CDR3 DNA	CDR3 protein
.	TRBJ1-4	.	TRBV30	TGTGCCTGGAGTTGGAGTGAAAAACTGTTTTTT	CAWSWSEKLFF
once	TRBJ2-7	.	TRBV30	TGTGCCTGGAGTGTACTAGGAGAGGTAGGCGAGCAGTACTTC	CAWSVLGEVGEQYF
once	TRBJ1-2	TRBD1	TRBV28	TGTGCCAGCATCCTCCAAAAACCCCCGCAGGGGGGAGATGTGTATGGCTACACCTTC	CASILQKPPQGGDVYGYTF
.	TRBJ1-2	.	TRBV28	TGTGCCAGCAGTCTGCCCCCCCGGGGAGGAGGCTACACCTTC	CASSLPPRGGGYTF
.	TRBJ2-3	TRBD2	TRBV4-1	TGCGCCAGCAGCCAAGCGGGGACTAGCGGGACCTGGGGGGCAGATACGCAGTATTTT	CASSQAGTSGTWGADTQYF
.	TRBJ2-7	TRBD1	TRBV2	TGTGCCAGCAGTGAAGCCTGGGACAGGGAGGACGAGCAGTACTTC	CASSEAWDREDEQYF
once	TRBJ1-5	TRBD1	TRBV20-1	TGCAGTGCTACGTACAGGGGAGGGCATAGCAATCAGCCCCAGCATTTT	CSATYRGGHSNQPQHF
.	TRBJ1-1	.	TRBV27	TGTGCCAGCAGTTTCACAATCAACACTGAAGCTTTCTTT	CASSFTINTEAFF
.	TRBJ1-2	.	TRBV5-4	TGTGCCAGCAGCTCCCGATTTCTCAACCGCGGCTACACCTTC	CASSSRFLNRGYTF
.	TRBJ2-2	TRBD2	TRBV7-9	TGTGCCAGCAGCTTAGGTCTAGCGGGAGATGCCGGGGAGCTGTTTTTT	CASSLGLAGDAGELFF
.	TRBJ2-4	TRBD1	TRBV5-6	TGTGCCAGCAGCAGCATAAGGGACAGGAGGAGGGAAATAGCCAAAAACATTCAGTACTTC	CASSSIRDRRREIAKNIQYF
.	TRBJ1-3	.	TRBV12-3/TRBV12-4	TGTGCCAGCAGTTTAGCGGGGACCTCTGGAAACACCATATATTTT	CASSLAGTSGNTIYF
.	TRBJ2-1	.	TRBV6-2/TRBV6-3	TGTGCCAGCTGGGGGCTAGCGGAAACCGGGAGTGAGCAGTTCTTC	CASWGLAETGSEQFF
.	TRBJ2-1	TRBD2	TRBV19	TGTGCCAGTAGTATCCCTAGCGGGAGTCATGAGCAGTTCTTC	CASSIPSGSHEQFF
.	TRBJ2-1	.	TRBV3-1	TGTGCCAGCAGCCAAGAACCCCCAGAGAGGAATGAGCAGTTCTTC	CASSQEPPERNEQFF
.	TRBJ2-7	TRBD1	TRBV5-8	TGTGCCAGCAGCTACTCCGGGACAGACTACTTCTACGAGCAGTACTTC	CASSYSGTDYFYEQYF
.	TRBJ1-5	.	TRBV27	TGTGCCAGCAGCTGGGGGACGAATCAGCCCCAGCATTTT	CASSWGTNQPQHF
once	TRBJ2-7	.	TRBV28	TGTGCCAGCAGTTTTGTCAGACTAACCCCCTACGAGCAGTACTTC	CASSFVRLTPYEQYF
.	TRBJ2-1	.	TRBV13	TGTGCCGGCAGCTTAGGAACAGTGCGGGAGCAGTTCTTC	CAGSLGTVREQFF
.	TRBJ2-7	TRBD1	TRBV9	TGTGCCAGCAGCCCCGGGACAGCGCGCTCCTACGAGCAGTACTTC	CASSPGTARSYEQYF
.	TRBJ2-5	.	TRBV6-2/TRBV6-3	TGTGCCAGCAGTTACGTCGGAGCCTCGGAGACCCAGTACTTC	CASSYVGASETQYF
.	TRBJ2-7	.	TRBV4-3	TGCGCCAGCAGCCAAGATGAGGTTTCGGGAAGCTCCTACGAGCAGTACTTC	CASSQDEVSGSSYEQYF
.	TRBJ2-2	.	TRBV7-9	TGTGCCAGCCCTACGACCCCCGGGGAGCTGTTTTTT	CASPTTPGELFF
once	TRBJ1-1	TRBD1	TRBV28	TGTGCCAGCAGTTTGGGACCGACAGGGATGAACACTGAAGCTTTCTTT	CASSLGPTGMNTEAFF
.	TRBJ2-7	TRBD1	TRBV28	TGTGCCAGCATAGACAGGGGGGGATACGAGCAGTACTTC	CASIDRGGYEQYF
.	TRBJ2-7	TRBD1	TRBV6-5	TGTGCCAGCAGTTACACGGACAGGGGGGTCGAGCAGTACTTC	CASSYTDRGVEQYF
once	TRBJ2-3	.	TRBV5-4	TGTGCCAGCAGCTTCTCACAGGGAGTAGATACGCAGTATTTT	CASSFSQGVDTQYF
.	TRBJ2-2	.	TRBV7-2	TGTGCCAGCAGCTTCCCCAGGATGGGCGCGATAGAGCTGTTTTTT	CASSFPRMGAIELFF
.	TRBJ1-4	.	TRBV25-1	TGTGCCATCTCAGACAGTCATGCAACTAATGAAAAACTGTTTTTT	CAISDSHATNEKLFF
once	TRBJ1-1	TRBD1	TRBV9	TGTGCCAGCAGCAACGGGGACAGGGTAATGAACACTGAAGCTTTCTTT	CASSNGDRVMNTEAFF
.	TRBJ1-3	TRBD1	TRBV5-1	TGCGCCAGCAGCTTGGACAGGGGAACTGGAAACACCATATATTTT	CASSLDRGTGNTIYF
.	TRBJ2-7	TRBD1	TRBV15	TGTGCCACCAGCAGAGACCGGGACAGGGGGTCCTACGAGCAGTACTTC	CATSRDRDRGSYEQYF
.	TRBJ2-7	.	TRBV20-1	TGCAGTGCTACGCTATGGCGGGCCTACTTGGAGGGCTACGAGCAGTACTTC	CSATLWRAYLEGYEQYF
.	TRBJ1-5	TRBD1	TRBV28	TGTGCCAGCAGCTACAAACACCCAACCGGGACAGATGATCAGCCCCAGCATTTT	CASSYKHPTGTDDQPQHF
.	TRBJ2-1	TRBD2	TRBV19	TGTGCCAGTAGTATAGATCTAGCGGGCTCCTACAATGAGCAGTTCTTC	CASSIDLAGSYNEQFF
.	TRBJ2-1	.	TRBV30	TGTGCCTGGAGTGTATCTTTAGGGAGCTTCCCCTACAATGAGCAGTTCTTC	CAWSVSLGSFPYNEQFF
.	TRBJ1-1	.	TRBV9	TGTGCCAGCAGCGTAGCGGGGCCCTTAGAAGCTTTCTTT	CASSVAGPLEAFF